Listed here is a single T cell receptor (beta chain). It lacks a known antigen. No per-base quality is available; no much larger clone lies one base away. The library was made by the immunoSEQ multiplex PCR assay. For the multiplex PCR, a mixture combining 60 forward primers for TCR Vbeta segments and 13 reverse primers for TCR Jbeta segments was used. Amplification of the CDR3 region of rearranged TCR beta genes was performed with a multiplex PCR assay on genomic DNA. The amplified TCR beta libraries were sequenced on the Illumina HiSeq System as 87-base-pair reads. As for the authors' bioinformatics: In a later analysis, some 80 million unique TCR beta chains were counted across the roughly 610 repertoires, and around 11 million of these chains were shared by at least two donors. Raw reads were error-corrected and collapsed into unique sequences by a nearest-neighbor algorithm in which closely related sequences were merged to remove PCR and sequencing errors. V, D and J gene segments were assigned by aligning CDR3 sequences to IMGT reference sequences. For a sequence to be retained, at least a six-nucleotide match to both a V gene segment and a J gene segment was required. Rearrangements were called productive when the CDR3 lacked stop codons and stayed in frame with V and J; all others were non-productive. CDR3 was defined by IMGT convention, running from the second conserved V-encoded cysteine to the conserved J-encoded phenylalanine. The earlier analysis of more than 450 of the donors excluded sequences that lacked an unambiguous match to a single V gene segment. An earlier analysis of approximately 590 of the donors called V segments functional above 56.7% productive rearrangements and segregating when the between-donor standard deviation exceeded 5%. A statistical classification framework was built to diagnose cytomegalovirus status from the catalog of TCR beta chain sequences. In a later analysis, V and J genes were assigned by comparing TCR nucleotide sequences against IMGT/GENE-DB human TR gene sequences. The TCRdist pipeline was used in a later analysis to assign CDR3 sequences and most-parsimonious VDJ recombination scenarios. In a later analysis, every TCR beta chain was defined by the combination of its CDR3 amino acid sequence and its V-gene family, and reads without a unique V-gene family were dropped. A later analysis removed 550 to 650 highly shared, low-generation-probability nucleotide sequences to deal with suspected cross-contamination and a sequencing artifact. In a later analysis, a clonal expansion index for each public chain was calculated from normalized within-repertoire ranks of inferred template counts. In a later analysis, generation probabilities were computed using a VDJ recombination model fitted to out-of-frame rearrangements, and the results were checked against IGoR. In a later analysis, hypergeometric tests were used to score TCR-TCR, TCR-HLA and TCR-CMV co-occurrence, with a repertoire-size bias correction applied to TCR pairs. False discovery rates were estimated in a later analysis by permuting HLA or CMV assignments 20 times. In a later analysis, co-occurring TCRs were grouped using DBSCAN, and TCRdist sequence similarity was added for clustering within HLA-allele-positive subsets. For co-occurrence clustering, repertoires with fewer than 30,000 or more than 120,000 public chains were excluded, along with about five repertoires with anomalous nucleotide sharing. In its TCRdb copy, this immuneACCESS table keeps in-frame sequences only and misses some clones. Where compared with another copy, unresolved V genes explain less than half of these, and the others have no known cause. V, J and clone size are taken as reported in that table, and D and trimming were inferred from the DNA itself. Within this sample are 100,000 to 150,000 clones, with 73% of them counted one time only. The ten largest make up over 3.5% of the sample.

The cohort was made up of under 800 healthy bone marrow donors. Cohort members were all nominally healthy when sampled, although unrecorded immune exposures were likely present. The donor tested CMV seronegative, placing the donor among the roughly 350 seronegative members of the cohort. A peripheral blood sample was provided by each donor, and peripheral blood mononuclear cells were used for TCR beta sequencing. Genomic DNA extraction from the blood cell samples was performed with the Qiagen DNeasy Blood Extraction Kit. This entry comes from a study of cytomegalovirus exposure and HLA in healthy donors (dated by TCRdb to the late 2010s). The study in broad terms: According to an earlier analysis of 550 to 750 of the donors, about 179 million T cells yielded some 120 million unique TCR beta sequences and about 300 Gb of sequence data. Roughly 320 gigabases of sequencing data and approximately 92 million unique TCR sequences made up an early release that covered fewer than 650 HLA-typed donors. Among the roughly 400 genotyped donors, 81% belonged to the genetic ancestry cluster associated with self-reported Caucasian donors. The study aimed to test whether signatures of past pathogen exposure could be identified by cataloging public T cell receptors. Using immunosequencing, the study profiled T cell repertoires from 640 or so subjects and related those repertoires to cytomegalovirus serostatus. A separate validation cohort of 100 to 150 different subjects was used in addition to the roughly 670-subject first cohort. High-throughput TCR immunosequencing, statistical association of individual TCRs with disease status, and machine learning were combined to predict cytomegalovirus infection status. To study patterns of TCR occurrence, a later analysis re-analyzed previously published TCR beta repertoires from more than 550 donors and added high-resolution HLA genotyping. The later analysis used no new phenotypic data to find candidate immune exposures, relying instead on TCR beta sequences and their occurrence across donors. An earlier analysis of about 620 of the donors applied high-throughput TCR beta sequencing to assess whether each TCR beta V gene segment acted as functional or pseudogenic. Donor age, sex, ethnicity and CMV serostatus were compiled alongside the repertoire data. Genome-wide SNP genotypes for about three fifths of the 666 donors were used in a later genetic analysis, which treated that subset as a discovery cohort. All discovery cohort repertoires had been generated on a single sequencing platform. HLA typing covered class I and class II loci at four-digit resolution. The number of typed donors differed by locus: about 620-630 for A, B, C, DRB1 and DQB1; roughly 510 for DQA1; about 600 for DPA1; and 450 to 480 for DPB1. Because of strong linkage in the cohort, four or five DR-DQ haplotypes were treated as single units for association and clustering. Across approximately 400 genotyped donors of the cohort, an average of approximately 220,000 unique TCR beta nucleotide sequences per donor were sequenced, and roughly 20% of those sequences were non-productive.

Overall study results and their limits: In vitro tests confirmed that a few of the cytomegalovirus-associated TCR beta chains recognize cytomegalovirus antigens. In a later analysis, most CMV-associated TCR beta chains were found to appear HLA-restricted, with HLA associations seemingly driven largely by CMV exposure. According to a later analysis, parvovirus B19, influenza, CMV and Epstein-Barr virus appeared linked to several top co-occurrence clusters. Compared with equally common non-associated chains, HLA-associated TCR beta chains in a later analysis were more clonally expanded and had lower generation probabilities. When HLA alleles, especially DR and DQ, strongly co-occurred, attributing TCR associations to individual alleles was difficult. The 87-base-pair reads could not distinguish some IMGT-functional V segments, including TRBV6-2 and TRBV6-3, so those segments were excluded. Over 15 rarely observed V segments, including chromosome 9 orphons, were excluded from the earlier analysis of approximately 500 of the donors because counts were too low. An association between a missense DCLRE1C variant and V-gene and J-gene trimming of TCR beta chains was found in a later genetic analysis and replicated in an independent cohort. A cluster of highly shared sequence variants was judged likely to represent a technical artifact of the sequencing pipeline. The only immune exposure information available for the cohort was CMV serostatus. Only TCR beta chains were sequenced in this cohort, and the absence of alpha or paired-chain data limited detectable features. The authors suggested that the approach could potentially be extended to other disease states and immunological phenotypes. In a later analysis, about 17,000 TCR beta sequences were associated with specific HLA alleles at a false discovery rate of 0.05. According to a later genetic analysis, donors in an Asian-associated ancestry cluster had fewer N-insertions in productive TCRs than the roughly 670-donor mean. Because HLA typing was missing for some donors at each locus, association tests included only the typed subset. Roughly uniform sequencing depth across donors was assumed in presence/absence analyses, although this assumption may not hold. In an earlier analysis of around 600 of the donors, most TCR beta V segments were observed in productive rearrangements about 90% or about 30% of the time, broadly matching IMGT annotations. A further reported finding was that TCR beta sequences accurately predicted the HLA-A and HLA-B alleles for most subjects in the first cohort. According to a later analysis, TCR association rates differed among HLA loci, with DRB1 alleles showing the most associated TCRs and HLA-C alleles showing the fewest. Cytomegalovirus status was reported to be diagnosed by the classifier with high specificity and sensitivity in both the original and validation cohorts. Linkage disequilibrium might explain the correlated functional status among segregating V segments, but an unknown experimental factor could not be excluded. Most TCR sequences were observed very rarely across donors, whereas some public TCRs were present in many individuals. The study gave a list of over 150 TCR beta chains associated with cytomegalovirus.

The junction carries 10 bases between V and J, which are trimmed by 4 bases and 0 bases respectively. Sequences MGHRA (CDR1) and YSYEKL (CDR2) are obtained from the germline V gene. From the cysteine through the phenylalanine, the CDR3 covers 15 amino acids. Only CDR3 DNA remains: 45 bases, in frame from the first base. The source is a woman in her 40s in good health and CMV-seronegative. Recombination connected TRBV4-1 to TRBJ1-3; the D gene assignment is ambiguous. The specimen was PBMCs. The bases are TGCGCCAGCAGCCGGGGTGCGGGCTCTGGAAACACCATATATTTT. Its protein product is CASSRGAGSGNTIYF.